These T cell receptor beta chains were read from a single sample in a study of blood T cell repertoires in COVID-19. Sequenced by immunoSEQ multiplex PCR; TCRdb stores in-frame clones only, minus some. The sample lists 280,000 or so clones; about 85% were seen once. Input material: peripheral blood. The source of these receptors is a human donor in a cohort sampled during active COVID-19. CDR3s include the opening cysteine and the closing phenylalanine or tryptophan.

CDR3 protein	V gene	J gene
CASSPNEQFF	TRBV6-5	TRBJ2-1
CASSLAQGNEKLFF	TRBV7-9	TRBJ1-4
CASSPPGLAGEQYF	TRBV18	TRBJ2-7
CASSEDRTGNSPLHF	TRBV6-1	TRBJ1-6
CATASGSGNEQFF	TRBV10-2	TRBJ2-1
CASSLGAQGMNTEAFF	TRBV28	TRBJ1-1
CASSWTATEGEQFF	TRBV27	TRBJ2-1
CAISSQSNQPQHF	TRBV10-3	TRBJ1-5
CASAGRGYEQYF	TRBV7-9	TRBJ2-7
CASSKGRRPRVPLNEQFF	TRBV21-1	TRBJ2-1
CASSRFSRVGQPQHF	TRBV2	TRBJ1-5
CASSIKGQALGGYTF	TRBV19	TRBJ1-2
CASSRSTSEETQYF	TRBV4-3	TRBJ2-5
CASSQDRGFTGYTF	TRBV4-3	TRBJ1-2
CASSPRAKEDGYTF	TRBV18	TRBJ1-2
CASSPGTDWGQQPQHF	TRBV28	TRBJ1-5
CASSPGTGQGFGQPQHF	TRBV27	TRBJ1-5
CASSGYRVNGYTF	TRBV19	TRBJ1-2
CASSPQGGQETQYF	TRBV19	TRBJ2-5
CASSLGLVGGWTPYGYTF	TRBV5-6	TRBJ1-2
CATRLGGDNEKLFF	TRBV7-2	TRBJ1-4
CASSRQGLYGYTF	TRBV6-5	TRBJ1-2
CASSWDTSYEQYF	TRBV5-1	TRBJ2-7
CATSRTGGEQFF	TRBV15	TRBJ2-1
CAISTASGRTYNEQFF	TRBV10-3	TRBJ2-1
CSARGLDSLSF	TRBV20-1	TRBJ1-2
CASSGEFSGPIYF	TRBV9	TRBJ1-3
CASSRFGLEEYF	TRBV12-3/TRBV12-4	TRBJ2-7